This T cell receptor beta chain was captured in a study of beta chain features in type 1 diabetes. Study outcomes and limitations: TCRB CDR3s from Type 1 diabetes patients were moderately but significantly shorter in all four CD4+ subsets.

In this sample, this clone turned up a few times. Its target is unknown. Expressed TCRB transcripts were sequenced after all isolated RNA was converted to cDNA. Profiled with immunoSEQ multiplex PCR; TCRdb holds only in-frame clones, not every one. The table lists 300,000 to 450,000 clones, over 9.5% of them singletons. Trimming took 1 base from V and 0 from J; bases not matched to a gene: 6. This CDR3 has 18 residues. Germline CDR1 is MGHRA and CDR2 is YSYEKL. This chain connects TRBV4-1 to TRBJ2-4; TRBD2 matches 10 bases. The clonotype was recovered from a woman aged 18-29 years with type 1 diabetes. The sample consisted of naive CD4+ T cells from blood. The CDR3 reads CASSQGVAGGVAKNIQYF. The CDR3 nucleotides read TGCGCCAGCAGCCAAGGGGTAGCGGGAGGCGTAGCCAAAAACATTCAGTACTTC.